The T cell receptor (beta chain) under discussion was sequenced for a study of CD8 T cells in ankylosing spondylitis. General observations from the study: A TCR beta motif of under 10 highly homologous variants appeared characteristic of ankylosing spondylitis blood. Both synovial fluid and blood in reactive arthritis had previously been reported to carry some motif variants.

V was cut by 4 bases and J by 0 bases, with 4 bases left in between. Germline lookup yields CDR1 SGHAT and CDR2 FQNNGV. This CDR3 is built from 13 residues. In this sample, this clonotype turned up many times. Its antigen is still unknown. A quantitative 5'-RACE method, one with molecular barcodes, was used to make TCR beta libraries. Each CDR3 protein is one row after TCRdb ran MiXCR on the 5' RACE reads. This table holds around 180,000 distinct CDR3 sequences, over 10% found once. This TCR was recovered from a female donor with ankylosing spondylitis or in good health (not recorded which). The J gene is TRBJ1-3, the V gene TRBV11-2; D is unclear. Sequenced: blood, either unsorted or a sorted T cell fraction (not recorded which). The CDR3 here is CASSSASGNTIYF. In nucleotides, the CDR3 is TGTGCCAGCAGCTCCGCCTCTGGAAACACCATATATTTT.